These 6 T cell receptor beta chains share one sample of origin, sequenced in a study of post-analysis software for immune sequencing data. Study-level results: About 5 TRBV segments occurring more often in patients than controls included TRBV5-6, TRBV5-1 and TRBV20-1.

Which antigens these TCRs recognize remains unknown. Carried by the TCR beta cDNA libraries were unique molecular identifiers. A single record per CDR3 protein comes from TCRdb applying MiXCR to the PCR reads. This repertoire shows hundreds of thousands of distinct CDR3 sequences, 25% to 30% found once; its top ten account for about 0.5%. The sequenced material came from blood. The source of these receptors is a girl aged 5-17 years with multiple sclerosis.

This clonotype appeared a few times. The chain joins TRBV20-1 to TRBJ2-7, with D perhaps assigned TRBD1 or TRBD2 (5 bases each). V was cut by 5 bases and J by 0 bases, with 32 bases left in between. There are 20 residues in the CDR3. The germline gives CDR1 DFQATT, CDR2 SNEGSKA (reference sequence). DNA of the CDR3: TGCAGTGCTGATGGGGGTTTCGACCGGATGGGGCAGGCGATCTCCTACGAGCAGTACTTC. Protein sequence: CSADGGFDRMGQAISYEQYF.

This clonotype was counted between two and nine times. The V gene is TRBV20-1, the J gene TRBJ2-3, with a possible D match to TRBD2 (5 bases). Germline V gene lookup returns CDR1 DFQATT and CDR2 SNEGSKA (reference sequence). CDR3 length equals 16 residues. With 3 bases removed from V and 1 base from J, the gap between germline ends came to 17 bases. The CDR3 loop is CSASAGVRIGTDTQYF. The CDR3 coding sequence is TGCAGTGCTAGCGCGGGCGTCCGAATCGGCACAGATACGCAGTATTTT.

The chain recombines TRBV12-3 or TRBV12-4 with TRBJ2-1; D is perhaps TRBD2 (6 bases). The V and J ends lost 1 base and 1 base respectively, with 17 bases between them. This CDR3 has 18 amino acids. The CDR3 DNA is TGTGCCAGCAGTTTAGATGGGACGCGGGACTCATCCTACAATGAGCAGTTCTTC. Protein sequence: CASSLDGTRDSSYNEQFF.

The chain recombines TRBV15 with TRBJ2-5; no reliable D call. V lost 0 bases and J 11 bases, leaving 19 bases between the germline ends. The CDR3 has 15 amino acids. The germline V gene encodes CDR1 LNHNV and CDR2 YYDKDF (reference sequence). CDR3 amino acids: CATSRDPGATGEQYF. The DNA of the CDR3 is TGTGCCACCAGCAGAGATCCGGGCGCCACTGGTGAGCAGTACTTC.

Turning to this clonotype: The junction differs from germline at one of its ends, possibly a read error. The chain uses TRBV24-1 and TRBJ2-4; 7 bases are a match to TRBD2. The J call is in doubt because the DNA end fits TRBJ2-7 better. Germline CDR1 is KGHDR and CDR2 is SFDVKD. This CDR3 spans 15 amino acids. CDR3 in amino acids: CAASDFSRGYHEQYF. The CDR3 DNA reads TGTGCCGCCAGTGATTTCTCGCGGGGGTATCACGAGCAGTACTTC.

This chain joins TRBV29-1 and TRBJ2-7; D is possibly TRBD1 (5 bases). Germline CDR1 SQVTM, CDR2 ANQGSEA. V was clipped by 8 bases and J by 5 bases, with 40 bases between them. This CDR3 region has 20 residues. CDR3 nucleotide sequence: TGCAGCATCACAGGCCGATCCGACCCACCCCAAAGAAGGAGTGTTAACGAGCAGTACTTC. Translating gives CSITGRSDPPQRRSVNEQYF.